There are a few counts of the clone carrying this TCR beta chain. Trimming removed 0 bases at V and 11 bases at J, with 10 bases between. The CDR3 extends over 12 amino acids. Germline V gene data show CDR1 as LNHNV and CDR2 as YYDKDF (reference sequence). Selection for sequencing was limited to patients who had shown CD8+CD57+ cell expansion by flow cytometry. This sample is drawn from a study of CD8+CD57+ T cells in acquired aplastic anemia. Genomic DNA was employed as the template in profiling TCR beta VDJ and CDR3. TCRdb processed the reads anew with MiXCR; each CDR3 protein has one entry. The table shows fewer than 200,000 distinct CDR3 sequences, with around 50% occurring only once.

The source is a human donor with aplastic anemia. What was sequenced was sorted CD4+, CD8+, or CD8+CD57+ T cells (not recorded which) from PBMCs. The V and J genes are TRBV15 and TRBJ1-1; the D is unclear. The CDR3 loop reads CATSRDQGKAFF. The CDR3 DNA follows: TGTGCCACCAGCAGAGATCAAGGGAAGGCTTTCTTT.